These T cell receptor beta chains were read from a single sample in a study of blood T cells in healthy people across ages. TCRdb called the 5' RACE reads again in MiXCR, with one record for every CDR3 protein. The top ten hold 2.1% of the sample, which has about 1.8 million distinct CDR3 sequences, around half seen once. The specimen was blood. The receptors derive from a woman between 40 and 50 years old in good health. Each CDR3 is given with its conserved first and last residue. The order of the fields is V gene, J gene, CDR3 protein.

>TRBV12-3/TRBV12-4|TRBJ2-1
CASSKRDEQFF
>TRBV7-2|TRBJ1-5
CASSLVWRQNQPQHF
>TRBV6-1|TRBJ2-3
CASKGDRGFGTDTQYF
>TRBV11-2|TRBJ1-4
CASSQGRVWEKLFF
>TRBV11-1|TRBJ2-7
CASSAPGGGYNEQYF
>TRBV20-1|TRBJ2-1
CSADKSYNEQFF
>TRBV6-1|TRBJ1-5
CASIRNSNQPQHF
>TRBV20-1|TRBJ2-5
CSARDRTGGRETQYF
>TRBV20-1|.
CSASRDGRTQYF
>TRBV6-5|TRBJ2-1
CASSYFPGVAGANNEQFF
>TRBV7-2|TRBJ1-4
CASSPGQGLNEKLFF
>TRBV28|TRBJ1-2
CASGEISGTGGFGGYTF
>TRBV14|TRBJ2-7
CASSIGTGISYEQYF
>TRBV4-2|TRBJ1-4
CASRRGAAEKLFF
>TRBV24-1|TRBJ2-5
CATSDPLRTGGETQYF
>TRBV3-1|TRBJ2-1
CASSPRLGEQFF
>TRBV20-1|TRBJ2-2
CSARVPTGGKANTGELFF
>TRBV3-1|TRBJ2-1
CTSSQGKSHEQFF
>TRBV28|TRBJ2-6
CASKTGALSGGANVLTF
>TRBV10-1|TRBJ2-7
CASSERTPYEQYF
>TRBV2|TRBJ2-1
CASRQLAGGNNEQFF
>TRBV7-9|TRBJ2-5
CASSLSTQETQYF